Following are 4 T cell receptor beta chains from one sample sequenced in a study of blood T cell repertoires in COVID-19. Libraries were prepared by immunoSEQ multiplex PCR; TCRdb keeps only in-frame clonotypes and omits some of them. The sample carries around 330,000 clones, roughly 89% recorded once. Sample: PBMCs or T cells enriched from blood (not recorded which). The origin of the receptors is a woman aged 18 to 35 who had recovered from COVID-19.

The chain is built from TRBV6-2 or TRBV6-3 and TRBJ2-1, with 10 nucleotides matching TRBD2. Germline V lookup: CDR1 MNHEY, CDR2 SVGEGT. CDR3 length: 17 amino acids. The trim removed 5 bases at V and 8 bases at J, leaving 15 bases unmatched. The chain's CDR3 is CASSPPSGRGASHEQFF. CDR3 nucleotides: TGTGCCAGCAGTCCACCGAGCGGGAGGGGGGCAAGCCATGAGCAGTTCTTC.

V and J are TRBV3-1 (or the pseudogene TRBV3-2) and TRBJ1-1, with 7 bases that match TRBD1. V shed 0 bases, J shed 11 bases, and the junction held 6 bases outside the gene matches. The CDR3 has 13 residues. Germline V gives CDR1 LGHDT, CDR2 YNNKEL (reference sequence). This CDR3 reads CASSQDSRGRAFF. The CDR3 nucleotides read TGTGCCAGCAGCCAAGATTCGAGGGGGCGGGCTTTCTTT.

CDR3 in DNA: TGTGCCAGCAGCTTAGAGTGGTCCGACAGCAACACTGAAGCTTTCTTT. This codes for CASSLEWSDSNTEAFF. This chain joins TRBV11-2 and TRBJ1-1; D perhaps matches TRBD1 (5 bases). Germline V gene sequence: CDR1 SGHAT, CDR2 FQNNGV. V lost 0 bases and J lost 2, with 13 bases in between. This CDR3 region has 16 residues.

The V and J genes are TRBV19 and TRBJ1-5; a weak D match, TRBD1 (5 bases). CDR1 is LNHDA, CDR2 SQIVND, per germline (reference sequence). This CDR3 spans 16 amino acids. V lost 1 base and J lost 3, with 13 bases in between. The CDR3 DNA is TGTGCCAGTAGTATAGTTCGACAGAGATACAATCAGCCCCAGCATTTT. Translated, it gives CASSIVRQRYNQPQHF.